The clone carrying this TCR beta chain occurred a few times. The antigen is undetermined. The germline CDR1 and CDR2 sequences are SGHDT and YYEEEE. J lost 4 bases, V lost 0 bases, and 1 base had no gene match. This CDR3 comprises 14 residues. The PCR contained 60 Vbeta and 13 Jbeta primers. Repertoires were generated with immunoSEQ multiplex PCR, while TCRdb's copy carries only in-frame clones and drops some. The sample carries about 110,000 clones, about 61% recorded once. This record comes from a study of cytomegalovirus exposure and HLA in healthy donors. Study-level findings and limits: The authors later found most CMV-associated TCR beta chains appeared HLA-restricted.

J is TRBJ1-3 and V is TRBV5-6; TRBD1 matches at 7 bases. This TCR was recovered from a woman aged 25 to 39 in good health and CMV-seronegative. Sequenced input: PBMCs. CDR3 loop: CASSLGTGGNTIYF. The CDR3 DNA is TGTGCCAGCAGCTTGGGGACAGGCGGAAACACCATATATTTT.